This passage covers 23 T cell receptor beta chains from one sample sequenced in a study of shared clonotypes between healthy human individuals. TCRdb keeps only in-frame clones here, not all; method: immunoSEQ multiplex PCR. The data show millions of clones, about 95% seen once. Naive CD8 cells lacked CD45RO and underwent positive selection for CCR7, leaving out terminally differentiated effector memory CD45RA+ cells. Sequenced sample: naive CD8+ T cells sorted from blood. These receptors originate from a man aged 18 to 30 in good health.

V usage is TRBV5-4 and J usage is TRBJ1-1, with D unresolved. Germline lookup yields CDR1 SGHNT and CDR2 YYREEE (reference sequence). This CDR3 has 13 amino acids. Trimming took 5 bases from V and 4 from J, leaving 12 bases between them. The CDR3 here is CASRTTMSTEAFF. The CDR3 nucleotides are TGTGCCAGCAGAACTACTATGAGCACTGAAGCTTTCTTT.

The chain is built from TRBV29-1 and TRBJ2-7, with D maybe TRBD1 (6 bases). V was cut by 5 bases and J by 4 bases, with 18 bases left in between. CDR3 length equals 14 residues. From germline, CDR1 is SQVTM and CDR2 ANQGSEA. CDR3 residues: CSVILSTGTYEQYF. The CDR3 DNA reads as TGCAGCGTTATTCTCTCGACAGGAACGTACGAGCAGTACTTC.

J is TRBJ1-1 and V is TRBV10-3; 9 bases align to TRBD1. Germline trimming cut 3 bases from V and 0 bases from J; bases unmatched to any gene: 5. Germline V lookup: CDR1 ENHRY, CDR2 SYGVKD. This CDR3 comprises 16 residues. The CDR3 reads CAISEERQGVNTEAFF. For the CDR3, the DNA is TGTGCCATCAGTGAAGAAAGACAGGGGGTGAACACTGAAGCTTTCTTT.

The gene calls are TRBV4-1 and TRBJ2-3; TRBD2 matches 7 bases. CDR1 is MGHRA, CDR2 YSYEKL, per germline. V gave up 2 bases and J gave up 2 bases; unmatched junction bases: 10. The CDR3 extends over 17 amino acids. The CDR3 bases are TGCGCCAGCAGCCAACACCCCGGGACTACAGACACAGATACGCAGTATTTT. Encoded protein: CASSQHPGTTDTDTQYF.

The rearrangement uses TRBV27 and TRBJ1-2; 7 bases line up with TRBD1. V shed 4 bases and J 8 bases; nucleotides not matched to a gene: 10. This CDR3 has 14 amino acids. CDR1 and CDR2 (germline): MNHEY, SMNVEV (reference sequence). The CDR3 nucleotides are TGTGCCAGCAGTTCCACAGGGGCGTCGGCCGGCTACACCTTC. This codes for CASSSTGASAGYTF.

This chain joins TRBV19 and TRBJ2-3, with D perhaps given as TRBD1 or TRBD2 (6 bases each). This CDR3 has 15 residues. Germline CDR1 and CDR2: LNHDA and SQIVND (reference sequence). The V gene lost 5 bases and the J gene lost 4 bases, with 16 bases spanning the gap. CDR3 amino acids: CASSPQFGGPDTQYF. CDR3 nucleotide sequence: TGTGCCAGTAGTCCGCAATTCGGGGGCCCAGATACGCAGTATTTT.

V usage is TRBV4-1 and J usage is TRBJ2-5; TRBD2 aligns across 8 bases. J lost 5 bases, V lost 4 bases, and 12 bases had no gene match. The V gene's germline CDR1 is MGHRA and CDR2 YSYEKL. CDR3 length: 16 residues. The CDR3 bases are TGCGCCAGCAGCCCCTCTGCGGGGGGACTAGAGGAGACCCAGTACTTC. Translating it yields CASSPSAGGLEETQYF.

To note about this clone: Other DNA sequences in the same sample also yield this CDR3. J is TRBJ2-7 and V is TRBV11-2; 8 bases align to TRBD1. The length of the CDR3 is 13 residues. From germline, CDR1 is SGHAT and CDR2 FQNNGV. The V and J ends lost 5 bases and 4 bases, in that order; junction bases with no gene match: 4. The CDR3 nucleotides read TGTGCCAGCAGCCCAGGGGGCACGTACGAGCAGTACTTC. This gives the protein CASSPGGTYEQYF.

In this sample, this clone turned up once. J is TRBJ1-6 and V is TRBV27; 7 nucleotides agree with TRBD1. Per germline, CDR1 MNHEY and CDR2 SMNVEV (reference sequence). The CDR3 length is 14 residues. The ends lost 8 bases at V and 14 bases at J; junction bases unmatched: 15. CDR3 amino acids: CASGEDRFRDTLHF. As DNA, the CDR3 is TGTGCCAGCGGGGAGGACAGGTTCAGGGATACCCTCCACTTT.

The rearrangement links TRBV29-1 to TRBJ2-1; TRBD2 might be the D (5 bases). The CDR3 is made up of 15 amino acids. V dropped 3 bases and J dropped 3 bases, with 15 bases sitting between them. From germline, CDR1 is SQVTM and CDR2 ANQGSEA. CDR3 in amino acids: CSVEWMAGGYNEQFF. Written as DNA, the CDR3 is TGCAGCGTTGAGTGGATGGCGGGTGGCTACAATGAGCAGTTCTTC.

The rearrangement joins TRBV5-6 to TRBJ1-1; 10 positions agree with TRBD1. This CDR3 has 17 residues. Germline V lookup: CDR1 SGHDT, CDR2 YYEEEE. After removal of 3 bases from V and 3 bases from J, the junction contained 11 bases not matched to a gene. CDR3 sequence reads: CASSSGTGEGKDTEAFF. Here the CDR3 DNA reads TGTGCCAGCAGCTCTGGGACAGGGGAGGGGAAGGACACTGAAGCTTTCTTT.

This rearrangement joins TRBV10-3 to TRBJ2-7; 9 bases are shared with TRBD1. The CDR3 length is 15 residues. CDR1 and CDR2 from the germline V gene are ENHRY and SYGVKD. V trimming: 4 bases; J trimming: 4 bases; junction bases outside the gene matches: 8. The CDR3 here is CAISADRGNSYEQYF. CDR3 DNA sequence: TGTGCCATCAGTGCCGACAGGGGGAATAGTTACGAGCAGTACTTC.

As to this clone: Other DNA variants within this sample encode the same CDR3. In DNA form, the CDR3 reads TGTGCCAGCAGTTTCCGCTCCGGGGAGCTGTTTTTT. Its protein is CASSFRSGELFF. The gene calls are TRBV6-5 and TRBJ2-2; D unclear. Trimming removed 4 bases from V and 6 bases from J, with 6 bases in between. The CDR3 contains 12 residues. Germline values: CDR1 MNHEY, CDR2 SVGAGI.

Comments on this clone: Different DNA sequences within this sample yield the same CDR3. This chain links TRBV19 with TRBJ2-7; D gene uncertain. V lost 1 base and J lost 2, with 6 bases in between. Per the germline V gene, CDR1 is LNHDA and CDR2 is SQIVND (reference sequence). The CDR3 length is 13 residues. CDR3 nucleotide sequence: TGTGCCAGTAGTATAGGTTCCCCCTACGAGCAGTACTTC. Protein product: CASSIGSPYEQYF.

J is TRBJ2-7 and V is TRBV28; D gene ambiguous. Per the germline V gene, CDR1 is MDHEN and CDR2 is SYDVKM. Trimming removed 6 bases at V and 6 bases at J, with 15 bases between. This CDR3 contains 13 residues. The CDR3: CASSLLKGLEQYF. The CDR3, as DNA: TGTGCCAGCAGCCTTTTGAAGGGCCTCGAGCAGTACTTC.

The chain joins TRBV12-5 to TRBJ2-5; no firm D call. Germline loops: CDR1 LGHNT, CDR2 FRNRAP. The V end lost 6 bases, the J end lost 4 bases, and 18 bases lay between the germline ends. This CDR3 spans 15 amino acids. The CDR3 here is CASGLHLADVETQYF. The DNA of the CDR3 is TGTGCTAGTGGCCTTCACCTCGCGGATGTAGAGACCCAGTACTTC.

For the CDR3, the DNA is TGTGCCAGCAGCCAAGACAGGGACAGCTCCTACGAGCAGTACTTC. Protein product: CASSQDRDSSYEQYF. The chain recombines TRBV4-2 with TRBJ2-7, with 7 nucleotides matching TRBD1. V gave up 0 bases and J gave up 0 bases; unmatched junction bases: 2. Germline CDR1 is LGHNA and CDR2 is YNFKEQ. The CDR3 has 15 amino acids.

The chain couples TRBV6-5 to TRBJ2-7; D remains unclear. The CDR3 is made up of 14 amino acids. The germline V gene has CDR1 MNHEY and CDR2 SVGAGI. The ends were cut back, 1 base at V and 1 base at J, with 8 bases in the middle. CDR3 sequence: CASSYLGPSYEQYF. For the CDR3, the DNA is TGTGCCAGCAGTTACTTAGGACCTTCCTACGAGCAGTACTTC.

The chain has TRBV28 and TRBJ1-4; possibly TRBD1 for D (5 bases). The CDR3 spans 13 residues. The germline CDR1 and CDR2 sequences are MDHEN and SYDVKM. V lost 7 bases and J 8 bases, leaving 14 bases between the germline ends. CDR3 sequence (DNA): TGTGCCAGCATTGGGGGGATCAGAGAAAAACTGTTTTTT. This gives the protein CASIGGIREKLFF.

The genes are TRBV6-5 and TRBJ2-7; 14 bases are a match to TRBD2. This CDR3 has 14 amino acids. Trimming cost V 5 bases and J 5 bases; bases outside gene matches: 2. Germline V gives CDR1 MNHEY, CDR2 SVGAGI. The CDR3 loop reads CASSQGLAGDEQYF. The DNA for the CDR3 is TGTGCCAGCAGTCAGGGACTAGCGGGAGACGAGCAGTACTTC.

This clone was observed a single time. The chain combines TRBV15 with TRBJ1-5; the D gene is possibly TRBD1 (6 bases). The V end lost 1 base, the J end lost 0 bases, and 7 bases lay between the germline ends. CDR1 is LNHNV, CDR2 YYDKDF, per germline (reference sequence). The CDR3 has 15 residues. This CDR3 reads CATSRGGLSNQPQHF. Written as DNA, the CDR3 is TGTGCCACCAGCAGAGGGGGGCTTAGCAATCAGCCCCAGCATTTT.

The chain joins TRBV28 to TRBJ2-5; D is unresolved. Germline V gene data show CDR1 as MDHEN and CDR2 as SYDVKM. V dropped 5 bases and J dropped 2 bases, with 3 bases sitting between them. This CDR3 is built from 11 residues. The CDR3 sequence: CASSEQETQYF. CDR3 bases: TGTGCCAGCAGTGAGCAAGAGACCCAGTACTTC.

V gene TRBV27 combines with J gene TRBJ2-6; TRBD1 matches at 9 bases. J gave up 4 bases and V 5 bases, and 9 bases lay outside the gene matches. CDR1 is MNHEY and CDR2 is SMNVEV in the germline V gene (reference sequence). CDR3 length: 17 amino acids. CDR3 region: CASSHLGQGQGANVLTF. The DNA of the CDR3 is TGTGCCAGCAGTCACTTGGGACAGGGACAAGGGGCCAACGTCCTGACTTTC.